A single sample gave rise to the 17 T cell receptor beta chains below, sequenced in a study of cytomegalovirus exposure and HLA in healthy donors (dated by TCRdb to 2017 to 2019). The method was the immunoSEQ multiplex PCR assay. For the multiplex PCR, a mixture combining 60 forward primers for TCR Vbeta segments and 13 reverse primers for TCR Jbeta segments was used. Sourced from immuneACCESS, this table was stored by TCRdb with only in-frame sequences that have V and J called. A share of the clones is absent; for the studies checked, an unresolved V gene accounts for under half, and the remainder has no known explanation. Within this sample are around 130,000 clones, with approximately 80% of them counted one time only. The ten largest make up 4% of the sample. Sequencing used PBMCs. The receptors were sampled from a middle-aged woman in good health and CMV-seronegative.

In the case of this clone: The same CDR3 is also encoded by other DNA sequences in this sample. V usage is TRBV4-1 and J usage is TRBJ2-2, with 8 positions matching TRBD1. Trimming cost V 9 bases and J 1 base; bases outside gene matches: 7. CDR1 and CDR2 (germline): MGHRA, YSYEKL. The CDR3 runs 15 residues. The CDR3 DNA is TGCGCCAGTACGCGTGGACAGGGGAACACCGGGGAGCTGTTTTTT. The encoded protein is CASTRGQGNTGELFF.

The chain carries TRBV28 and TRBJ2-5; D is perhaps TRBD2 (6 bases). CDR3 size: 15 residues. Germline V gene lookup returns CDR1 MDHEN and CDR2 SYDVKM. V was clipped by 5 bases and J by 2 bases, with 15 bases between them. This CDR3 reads CASSLAGGEQETQYF. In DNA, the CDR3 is TGTGCCAGCAGTCTAGCTGGCGGGGAACAAGAGACCCAGTACTTC.

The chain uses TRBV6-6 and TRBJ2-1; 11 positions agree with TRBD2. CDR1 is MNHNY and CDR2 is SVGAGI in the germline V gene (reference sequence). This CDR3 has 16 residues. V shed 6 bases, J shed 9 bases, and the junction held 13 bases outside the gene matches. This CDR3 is CASSSKGLAVRPEQFF. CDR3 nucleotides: TGTGCCAGCAGCTCAAAGGGACTAGCGGTCAGACCTGAGCAGTTCTTC.

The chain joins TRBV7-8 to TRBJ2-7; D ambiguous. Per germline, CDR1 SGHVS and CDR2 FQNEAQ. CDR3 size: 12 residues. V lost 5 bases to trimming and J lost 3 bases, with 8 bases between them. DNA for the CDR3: TGTGCCAGCAGCCCCCCGGTCTACGAGCAGTACTTC. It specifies CASSPPVYEQYF.

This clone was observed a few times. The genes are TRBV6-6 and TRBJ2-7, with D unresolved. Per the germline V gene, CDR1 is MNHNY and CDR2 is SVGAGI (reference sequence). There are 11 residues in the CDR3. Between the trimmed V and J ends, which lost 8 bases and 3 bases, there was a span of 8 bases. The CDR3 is CASGYSYEQYF. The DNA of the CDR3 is TGTGCCAGCGGCTACAGCTACGAGCAGTACTTC.

CDR3 loop: CASSLGTGGRVSTEAFF. CDR3 sequence (DNA): TGTGCCAGCAGCTTAGGGACAGGGGGTAGGGTGAGCACTGAAGCTTTCTTT. V gene TRBV7-8 combines with J gene TRBJ1-1, with 10 bases identical to TRBD1. V lost 1 base to trimming and J lost 4 bases; unmatched junction nucleotides: 9. Germline V gene sequence: CDR1 SGHVS, CDR2 FQNEAQ. The CDR3 totals 17 residues.

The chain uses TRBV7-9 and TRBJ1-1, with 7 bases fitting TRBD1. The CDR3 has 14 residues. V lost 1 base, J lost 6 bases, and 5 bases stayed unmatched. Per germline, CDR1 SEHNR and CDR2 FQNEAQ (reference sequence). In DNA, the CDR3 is TGTGCCAGCAGCTTAGAACAGGGGTACGCTGAAGCTTTCTTT. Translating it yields CASSLEQGYAEAFF.

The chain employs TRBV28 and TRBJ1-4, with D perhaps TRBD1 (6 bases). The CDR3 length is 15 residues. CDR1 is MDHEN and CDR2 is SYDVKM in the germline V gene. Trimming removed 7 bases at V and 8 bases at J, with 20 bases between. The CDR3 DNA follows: TGTGCCAGCACCTCCCCCGGCAGGGGTGGGGAAAAACTGTTTTTT. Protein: CASTSPGRGGEKLFF.

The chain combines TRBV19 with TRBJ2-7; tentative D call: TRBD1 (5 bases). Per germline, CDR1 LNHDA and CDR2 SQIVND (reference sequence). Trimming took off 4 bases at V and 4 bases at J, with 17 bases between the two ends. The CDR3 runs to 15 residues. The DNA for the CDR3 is TGTGCCAGTAGTAGTTCCCCGACAGCGAGGTACGAGCAGTACTTC. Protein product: CASSSSPTARYEQYF.

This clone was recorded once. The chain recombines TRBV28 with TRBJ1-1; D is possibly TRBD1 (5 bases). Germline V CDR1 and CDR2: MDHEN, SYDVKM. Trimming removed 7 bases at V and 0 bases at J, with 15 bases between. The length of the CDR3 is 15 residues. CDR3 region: CASTGWGNLNTEAFF. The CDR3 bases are TGTGCCAGCACCGGGTGGGGCAATCTGAACACTGAAGCTTTCTTT.

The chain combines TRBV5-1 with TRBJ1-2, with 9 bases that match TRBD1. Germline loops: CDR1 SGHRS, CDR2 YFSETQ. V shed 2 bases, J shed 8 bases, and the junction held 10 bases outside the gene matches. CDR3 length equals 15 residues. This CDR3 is CASSFTGTGSGGYTF. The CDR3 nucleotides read TGCGCCAGCAGCTTCACCGGGACAGGGTCTGGCGGCTACACCTTC.

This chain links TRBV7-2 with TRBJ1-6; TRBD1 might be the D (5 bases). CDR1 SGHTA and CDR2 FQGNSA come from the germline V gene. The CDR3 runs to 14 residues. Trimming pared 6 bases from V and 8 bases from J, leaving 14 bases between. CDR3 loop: CASRTTGGDSPLHF. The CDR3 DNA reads TGTGCCAGCAGGACGACCGGGGGAGATTCACCCCTCCACTTT.

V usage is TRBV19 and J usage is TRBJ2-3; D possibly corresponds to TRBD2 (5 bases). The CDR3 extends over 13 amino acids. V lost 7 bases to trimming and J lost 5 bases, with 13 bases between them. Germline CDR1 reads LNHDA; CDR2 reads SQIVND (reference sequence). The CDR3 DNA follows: TGTGCCAGTACAGGTTCCGGGGTAGATACGCAGTATTTT. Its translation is CASTGSGVDTQYF.

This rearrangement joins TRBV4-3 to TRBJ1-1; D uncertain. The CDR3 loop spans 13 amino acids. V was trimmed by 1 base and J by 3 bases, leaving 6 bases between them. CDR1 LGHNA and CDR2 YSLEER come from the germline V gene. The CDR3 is CASSQVQYTEAFF. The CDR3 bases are TGCGCCAGCAGCCAAGTCCAGTACACTGAAGCTTTCTTT.

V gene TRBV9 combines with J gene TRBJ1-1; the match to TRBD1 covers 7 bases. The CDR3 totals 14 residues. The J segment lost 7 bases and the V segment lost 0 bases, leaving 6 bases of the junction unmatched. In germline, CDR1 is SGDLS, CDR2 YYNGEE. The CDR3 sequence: CASSVEGQPNEAFF. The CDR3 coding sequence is TGTGCCAGCAGCGTAGAGGGACAGCCAAATGAAGCTTTCTTT.

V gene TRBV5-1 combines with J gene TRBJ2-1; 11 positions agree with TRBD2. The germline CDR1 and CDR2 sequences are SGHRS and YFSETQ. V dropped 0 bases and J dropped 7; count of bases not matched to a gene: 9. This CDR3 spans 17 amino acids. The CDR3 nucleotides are TGCGCCAGCAGCTTGGCCCGGGCTAGCGGGGGGTGGAATGAGCAGTTCTTC. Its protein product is CASSLARASGGWNEQFF.

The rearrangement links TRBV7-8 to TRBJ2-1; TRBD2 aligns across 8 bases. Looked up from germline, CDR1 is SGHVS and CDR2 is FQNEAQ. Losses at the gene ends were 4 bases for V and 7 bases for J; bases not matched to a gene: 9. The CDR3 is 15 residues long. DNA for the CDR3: TGTGCCAGCAGCTCAAGAAGACTAGCGTCAAATGAGCAGTTCTTC. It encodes CASSSRRLASNEQFF.